This T cell receptor (beta chain) came from a study of T cell repertoires and HLA-DP antigens (dated by TCRdb to between 2017 and 2018). Regarding the research as a whole: An in vitro model of CD4+ T cell alloreactivity against allogeneic HLA-DP presented by transduced HeLa cells was used in the study. The two alloantigens modelled structurally similar versus dissimilar alloantigens, differing from self at one and 9 to 11 peptide-binding groove amino acids, respectively. Of the three donors, two were male and one was female, with ages ranging from the 18-to-29 band to the 60-to-69 band. On average, about 220 ng of DNA went in for sorted CD137+CD4+ samples, versus around 1.2 ug for pre-culture CD4+ samples. Results and caveats for the whole study, not just this receptor: Sorted CD137+ cells showed similar clonality against both alloantigens, at around 0.39, which was much higher than the roughly 0.041 seen in pre-culture samples. Clones undetected before culture had an average cumulative frequency of about 40% against one allele versus 50% to 55% against the other. The study was limited by having only three donors, by relying on a non-physiological HeLa antigen-presenting system, and by using total CD4+ responder cells. The naive and memory CD4+ repertoires were not analysed as separate populations.

Trimming at the junction amounts to 2 bases on V and 5 bases on J, and the germline ends lie 21 bases apart. The CDR3 goes from the cysteine to the phenylalanine over 17 residues. The retained sequence is limited to the CDR3, 51 bases, with the frame set at the first base. The germline V gene specifies SGHTA as CDR1 and FQGNSA as CDR2. This clone has just one count. No cognate antigen has been identified for it. No much larger clone is present one base from it, and per-base qualities are unavailable. The immunoSEQ multiplex PCR, with forward primers for 54 TRBV segments and reverse primers for 13 TRBJ segments, was used to amplify TCRB CDR3 regions. Pre-culture CD4+ samples were sequenced at deep resolution, targeting 200,000 or so T cell genomes. Sequencing of the amplicons on an Illumina HiSeq System generated 87 bp reads spanning the CDR3. Concerning the study's data processing: Correction for PCR and sequencing errors was applied to reads, and CDR3 regions were defined through alignment to IMGT reference sequences. Synthetic template pools were used to estimate template counts and unique rearrangement counts. Clonality was computed by subtracting Pielou's evenness from 1. Richness was estimated with the Daley-Smith estimator. Repertoire overlap was measured with Morisita's index. Clones found in cultured samples but undetected in the pre-culture repertoire of the corresponding donor were defined as low-abundance clones. TCRdb's version of the immuneACCESS table is confined to in-frame rearrangements and falls short of the full clone set. An unresolved V gene accounts for under half of the shortfall where checked; the remainder is of unknown origin. V and J calls and clone size are as listed in that table; D and trimming were resolved from the DNA. The sample table records about 89,000 clones; about 89% of these occur just once. The leading ten clones occupy 1.5% to 2% of the sample.

Magnetic bead negative selection was used to isolate untouched CD4+ T cells from Ficoll-separated PBMC, with an average purity of almost 98%. Using magnetic beads, untouched CD4+ T cells were isolated from Ficoll-separated PBMC at approximately 98% purity, with only negligible CD8+ contamination. Peripheral blood mononuclear cells came from the buffy coats of a few healthy blood donors, who served as the study's donors. Each of the three donors was CMV seronegative. Genomic DNA was extracted with the DNeasy Blood & Tissue Kit. TCRB sequencing was performed on genomic DNA from sorted CD137+CD4+ cells and pre-culture CD4+ baseline samples from each subject.

The source is a middle-aged man in good health and CMV-seronegative. The sample taken for sequencing was CD4+ T cells from PBMCs. The chain employs TRBV7-2 and TRBJ1-1; a tentative D call is TRBD1 (6 bases match). The nucleotides read TGTGCCAGCAGCTTATCTGGTCGGACGCAGGGGAGAACTGAAGCTTTCTTT. The translation is CASSLSGRTQGRTEAFF.